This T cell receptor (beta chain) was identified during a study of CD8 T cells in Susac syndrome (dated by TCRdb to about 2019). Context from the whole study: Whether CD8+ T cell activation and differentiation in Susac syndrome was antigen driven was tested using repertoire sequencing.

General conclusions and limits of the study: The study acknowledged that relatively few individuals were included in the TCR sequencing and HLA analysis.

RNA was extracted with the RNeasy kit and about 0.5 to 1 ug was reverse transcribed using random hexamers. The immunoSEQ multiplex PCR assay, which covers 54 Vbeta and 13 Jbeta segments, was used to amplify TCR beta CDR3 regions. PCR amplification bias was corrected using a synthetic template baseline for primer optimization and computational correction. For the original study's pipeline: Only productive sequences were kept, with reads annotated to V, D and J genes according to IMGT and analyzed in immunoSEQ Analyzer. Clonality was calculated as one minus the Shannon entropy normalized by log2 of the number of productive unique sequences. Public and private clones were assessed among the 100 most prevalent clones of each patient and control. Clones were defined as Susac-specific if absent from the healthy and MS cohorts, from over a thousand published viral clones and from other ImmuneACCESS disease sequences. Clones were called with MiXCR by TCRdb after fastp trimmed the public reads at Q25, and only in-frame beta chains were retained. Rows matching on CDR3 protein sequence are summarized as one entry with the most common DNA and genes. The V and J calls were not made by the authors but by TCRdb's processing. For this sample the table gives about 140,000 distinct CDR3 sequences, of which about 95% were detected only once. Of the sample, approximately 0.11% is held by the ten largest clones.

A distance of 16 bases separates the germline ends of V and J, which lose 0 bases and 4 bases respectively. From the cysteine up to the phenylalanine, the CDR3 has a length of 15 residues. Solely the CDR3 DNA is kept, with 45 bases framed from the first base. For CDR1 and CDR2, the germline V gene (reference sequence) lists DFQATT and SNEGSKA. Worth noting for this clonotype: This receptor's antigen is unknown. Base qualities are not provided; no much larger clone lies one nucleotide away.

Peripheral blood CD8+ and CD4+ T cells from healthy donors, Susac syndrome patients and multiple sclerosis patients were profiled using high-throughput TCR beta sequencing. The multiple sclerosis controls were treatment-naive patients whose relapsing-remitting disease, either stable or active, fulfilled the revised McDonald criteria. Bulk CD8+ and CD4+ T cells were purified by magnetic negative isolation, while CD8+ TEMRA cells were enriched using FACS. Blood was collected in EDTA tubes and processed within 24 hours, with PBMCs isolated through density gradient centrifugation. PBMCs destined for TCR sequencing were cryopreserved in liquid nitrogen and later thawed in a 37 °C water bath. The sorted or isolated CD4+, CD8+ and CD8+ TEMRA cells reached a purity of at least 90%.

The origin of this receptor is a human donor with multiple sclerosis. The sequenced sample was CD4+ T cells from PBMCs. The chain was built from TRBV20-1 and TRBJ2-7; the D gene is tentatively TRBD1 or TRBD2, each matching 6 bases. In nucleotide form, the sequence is TGCAGTGCTAGAGATATCGCCCGGGGGCCATACGAGCAGTACTTC. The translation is CSARDIARGPYEQYF.